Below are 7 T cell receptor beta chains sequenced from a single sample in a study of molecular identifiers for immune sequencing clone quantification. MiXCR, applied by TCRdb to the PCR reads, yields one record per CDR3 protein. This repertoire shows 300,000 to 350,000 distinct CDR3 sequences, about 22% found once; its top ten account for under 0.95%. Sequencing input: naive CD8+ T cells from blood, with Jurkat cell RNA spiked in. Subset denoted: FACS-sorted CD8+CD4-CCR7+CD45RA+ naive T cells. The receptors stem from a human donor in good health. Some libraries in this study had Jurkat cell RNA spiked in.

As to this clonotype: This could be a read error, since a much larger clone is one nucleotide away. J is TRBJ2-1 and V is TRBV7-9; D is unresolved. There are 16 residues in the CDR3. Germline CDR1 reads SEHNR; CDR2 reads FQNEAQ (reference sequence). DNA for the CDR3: TGTGCCAGCAGCTGGCGACCTCAGGATCTCTACAATGAGCAGCTCTTC. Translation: CASSWRPQDLYNEQLF.

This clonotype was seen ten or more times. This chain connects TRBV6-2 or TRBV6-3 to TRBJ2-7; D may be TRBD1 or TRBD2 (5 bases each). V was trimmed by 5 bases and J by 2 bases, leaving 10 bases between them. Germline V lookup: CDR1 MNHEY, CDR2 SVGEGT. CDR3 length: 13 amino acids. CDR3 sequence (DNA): TGTGCCAGCAGTGGGGGACGGACCTACGAGCAGTACTTC. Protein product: CASSGGRTYEQYF.

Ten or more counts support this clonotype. The CDR3 protein is CASSQEGTGTYEQYF. The CDR3 bases are TGCGCCAGCAGCCAAGAAGGGACAGGCACATACGAGCAGTACTTC. The V call is TRBV4-3, the J call TRBJ2-7; 8 nucleotides agree with TRBD1. V gave up 0 bases and J gave up 4 bases; unmatched junction bases: 5. CDR3 length: 15 amino acids. The germline CDR1 and CDR2 sequences are LGHNA and YSLEER.

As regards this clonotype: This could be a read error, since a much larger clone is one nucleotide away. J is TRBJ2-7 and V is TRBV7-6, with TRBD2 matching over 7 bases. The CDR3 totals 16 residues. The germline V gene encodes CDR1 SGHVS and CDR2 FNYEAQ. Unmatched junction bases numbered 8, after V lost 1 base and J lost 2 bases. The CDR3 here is CASSLDGRSPPYEQYF. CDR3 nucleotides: TGTGCCAGCAGCTTAGACGGGAGGTCCCCCCCCTACGAGCAGTACTTC. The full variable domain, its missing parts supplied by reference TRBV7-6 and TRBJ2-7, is GAGVSQSPRYKVTKRGQDVALRCDPISGHVSLYWYRQALGQGPEFLTYFNYEAQQDKSGLPNDRFSAERPEGSISTLTIQRTEQRDSAMYRCASSLDGRSPPYEQYFGPGTRLTVT.

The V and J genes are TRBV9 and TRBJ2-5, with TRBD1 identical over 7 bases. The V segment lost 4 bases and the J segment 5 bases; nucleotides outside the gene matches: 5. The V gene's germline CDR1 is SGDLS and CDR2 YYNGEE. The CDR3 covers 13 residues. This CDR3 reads CASSLTGSETQYF. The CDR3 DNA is TGTGCCAGCAGCCTGACAGGGTCTGAGACCCAGTACTTC.

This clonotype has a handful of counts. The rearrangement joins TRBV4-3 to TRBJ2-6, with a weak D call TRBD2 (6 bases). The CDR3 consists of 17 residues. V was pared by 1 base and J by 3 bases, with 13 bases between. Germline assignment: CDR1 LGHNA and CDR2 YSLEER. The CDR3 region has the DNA TGCGCCAGCAGCCAAGGGCCGGGAGAGAGTGGGGCCAACGTCCTGACTTTC. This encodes CASSQGPGESGANVLTF.

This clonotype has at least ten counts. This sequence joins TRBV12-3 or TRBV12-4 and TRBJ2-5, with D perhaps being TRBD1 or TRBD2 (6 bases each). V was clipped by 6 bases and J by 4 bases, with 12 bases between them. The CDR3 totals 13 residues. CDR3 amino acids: CASRAGQRETQYF. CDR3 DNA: TGTGCCAGCAGGGCGGGACAACGAGAGACCCAGTACTTC.